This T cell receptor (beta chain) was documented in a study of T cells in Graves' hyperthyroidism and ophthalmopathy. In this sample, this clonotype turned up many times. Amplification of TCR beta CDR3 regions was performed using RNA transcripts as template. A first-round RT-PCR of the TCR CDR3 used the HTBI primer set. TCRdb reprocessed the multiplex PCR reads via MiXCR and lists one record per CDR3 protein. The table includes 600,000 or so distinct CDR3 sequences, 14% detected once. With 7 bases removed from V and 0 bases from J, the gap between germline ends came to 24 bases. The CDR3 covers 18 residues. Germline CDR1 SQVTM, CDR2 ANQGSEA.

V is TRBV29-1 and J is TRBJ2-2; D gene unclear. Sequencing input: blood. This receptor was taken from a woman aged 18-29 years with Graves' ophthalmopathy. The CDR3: CSARSPVDSLPNTGELFF. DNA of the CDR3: TGCAGCGCCCGGTCACCCGTTGACTCCCTACCGAACACCGGGGAGCTGTTTTTT.